The 17 T cell receptor beta chains below come from one sample, sequenced in a study of T cells after yellow fever vaccination. Each CDR3 protein is one row after TCRdb ran MiXCR on the 5' RACE reads. The table shows about 74,000 distinct CDR3 sequences, with approximately 6.9% occurring only once. The source was CD8+ T cells sorted from PBMCs, collected roughly 5 days after the first yellow fever vaccination. These receptors all come from a man aged 18 to 30 who received the YFV17D yellow fever vaccine.

This clonotype was detected a few times. The rearrangement links TRBV6-2 or TRBV6-3 to TRBJ2-1, with 8 bases lining up with TRBD2. V gave up 0 bases and J gave up 3 bases; unmatched junction bases: 1. Germline V gene sequence: CDR1 MNHEY, CDR2 SVGEGT. This CDR3 has 15 residues. The CDR3 region has the DNA TGTGCCAGCAGTTACTCCGGGGGGGACTACAATGAGCAGTTCTTC. As protein: CASSYSGGDYNEQFF.

CDR3 DNA: TGTGCCAGCACCCCCACGGGGACACTTAATGAAAAACTGTTTTTT. Protein sequence: CASTPTGTLNEKLFF. The J gene is TRBJ1-4, the V gene TRBV27; D possibly corresponds to TRBD1 (6 bases). The CDR3 spans 15 residues. Germline V gives CDR1 MNHEY, CDR2 SMNVEV (reference sequence). V shed 7 bases and J shed 4 bases, with 16 bases lying between them.

This clonotype was seen a handful of times. V gene TRBV29-1 combines with J gene TRBJ2-7; either TRBD1 or TRBD2 may supply D (5 bases each). Germline CDR1 reads SQVTM; CDR2 reads ANQGSEA. V lost 3 bases and J lost 1, with 10 bases in between. The CDR3 covers 13 residues. The CDR3 region has the DNA TGCAGCGTTGAGGGGGAAGATTCCTACGAGCAGTACTTC. Translation: CSVEGEDSYEQYF.

This sequence joins TRBV18 and TRBJ2-3, with unresolved D. Germline values: CDR1 KGHSH, CDR2 LQKENI. This CDR3 spans 14 amino acids. Trimming removed 6 bases at V and 0 bases at J, with 10 bases between. CDR3 protein: CASSPGYSTDTQYF. The CDR3 DNA is TGTGCCAGCTCGCCTGGCTATAGCACAGATACGCAGTATTTT.

At least ten counts were recorded for this clonotype. V gene TRBV2 combines with J gene TRBJ2-1, with D maybe TRBD1 (5 bases). The length of the CDR3 is 16 residues. Trimming shortened V by 3 bases and J by 4 bases, and 16 bases separated the two germline ends. Germline CDR1 and CDR2: SNHLY and FYNNEI. CDR3 DNA sequence: TGTGCCAGCAGTGATCCAGGGTCTCGCTGGTACAATGAGCAGTTCTTC. It translates to CASSDPGSRWYNEQFF.

A few counts support this clonotype. This sequence joins TRBV23-1 and TRBJ2-7, with D possibly called TRBD1 or TRBD2 (5 bases each). TRBV23-1 has ORF status, its function being uncertain. V lost 8 bases, J lost 6 bases, and 14 bases lay in between. The CDR3 is 12 amino acids. This chain's CDR3 is CASAPEGTEQYV. The CDR3 nucleotides are TGCGCCAGCGCCCCAGAGGGGACCGAGCAGTACGTC.

A remark on this clonotype: A read error may produce the germline difference seen at one junction end. This chain uses TRBV9 with TRBJ2-3, with 8 bases matching TRBD2. The CDR3 sequence is 18 residues long. In germline, CDR1 is SGDLS, CDR2 YYNGEE. The CDR3 spells CASSVPAGAWDFTDMQYF. The CDR3 coding sequence is TGTGCCAGCAGCGTCCCAGCGGGGGCCTGGGACTTCACAGATATGCAGTATTTT.

This clonotype occurred a few times. The V and J genes are TRBV5-1 and TRBJ2-1; D may be TRBD1 or TRBD2 (7 bases each). This CDR3 is built from 17 residues. V shed 0 bases and J shed 2 bases, with 15 bases lying between them. CDR1 is SGHRS and CDR2 is YFSETQ in the germline V gene. Written as DNA, the CDR3 is TGCGCCAGCAGCTTGGAGTCAGGGGGGGACCCCTACAATGAGCAGTTCTTC. Its translation: CASSLESGGDPYNEQFF.

This clonotype showed up many times. This chain connects TRBV4-1 to TRBJ2-7, with D hard to call. Germline assignment: CDR1 MGHRA and CDR2 YSYEKL. V shed 0 bases and J shed 11 bases, with 14 bases lying between them. The CDR3 has 13 amino acids. The CDR3 DNA is TGCGCCAGCAGCCAAGATCAAGGGTTGTTCAAGTACGTC. Translation: CASSQDQGLFKYV.

This clonotype appeared a few times. The genes are TRBV7-2 and TRBJ1-1; no clear D. Trimming took off 5 bases at V and 1 base at J, with 11 bases between the two ends. The CDR3 contains 14 residues. Germline CDR1 and CDR2: SGHTA and FQGNSA. The CDR3 coding sequence is TGTGCCAGCAGCACGCCGGCCGCGAACACTGAAGCTTTCTTT. It is translated as CASSTPAANTEAFF.

This clonotype was counted only a few times. The chain is built from TRBV5-1 and TRBJ1-1; D remains ambiguous. The CDR3 loop spans 14 amino acids. V was cut by 2 bases and J by 1 base, with 9 bases left in between. Germline CDR1 is SGHRS and CDR2 is YFSETQ. This chain's CDR3 is CASSFQGPNTEAFF. In DNA form, the CDR3 reads TGCGCCAGCAGCTTCCAAGGGCCGAACACTGAAGCTTTCTTT.

This clonotype was seen more than once but under ten times. This chain uses TRBV7-2 with TRBJ2-3; 9 bases align to TRBD2. The CDR3 is 17 residues long. Looked up from germline, CDR1 is SGHTA and CDR2 is FQGNSA. V was pared by 5 bases and J by 3 bases, with 12 bases of the junction left unmatched. The CDR3 protein is CASSPGLASVLTDTQYF. CDR3 coding DNA: TGTGCCAGCAGCCCGGGACTAGCCTCCGTCCTGACAGATACGCAGTATTTT.

V usage is TRBV29-1 and J usage is TRBJ2-3; D is possibly TRBD2 (6 bases). The CDR3 spans 15 residues. The germline V gene has CDR1 SQVTM and CDR2 ANQGSEA. Trimming cost V 4 bases and J 0 bases, with 14 bases left between them. The CDR3 loop reads CSVGRGGLSTDTQYF. The CDR3 DNA reads as TGCAGCGTTGGGCGAGGAGGGCTTAGCACAGATACGCAGTATTTT.

This clonotype was counted a few times. This chain uses TRBV25-1 with TRBJ2-7, with a possible D match to TRBD1 (6 bases). The ends were cut back, 8 bases at V and 5 bases at J, with 10 bases in the middle. CDR3 length equals 11 residues. The germline CDR1 and CDR2 sequences are MGHDK and SYGVNS. CDR3 sequence reads: CASGYRDEQYF. The CDR3 region has the DNA TGTGCCAGCGGATACAGGGACGAGCAGTACTTC.

The chain recombines TRBV7-9 with TRBJ1-1, with TRBD1 identical over 10 bases. Germline lookup yields CDR1 SEHNR and CDR2 FQNEAQ (reference sequence). V lost 5 bases, J lost 5 bases, and 8 bases stayed unmatched. The CDR3 runs 15 residues. The CDR3 loop is CASSPRDRGRTEAFF. DNA of the CDR3: TGTGCCAGCAGCCCTCGGGACAGGGGAAGGACTGAAGCTTTCTTT. Full variable domain (outside the CDR3, taken from reference TRBV7-9 and TRBJ1-1): DTGVSQNPRHKITKRGQNVTFRCDPISEHNRLYWYRQTLGQGPEFLTYFQNEAQLEKSRLLSDRFSAERPKGSFSTLEIQRTEQGDSAMYLCASSPRDRGRTEAFFGQGTRLTVV.

The rearrangement uses TRBV6-1 and TRBJ1-1; 9 bases align to TRBD1. Germline V gene data show CDR1 as MNHNS and CDR2 as SASEGT. V was clipped by 6 bases and J by 3 bases; unmatched bases: 5. The CDR3 length is 14 residues. CDR3: CASSSGQGDTEAFF. Written as DNA, the CDR3 is TGTGCCAGCAGCTCGGGACAGGGTGACACTGAAGCTTTCTTT.

This clonotype was recorded many times. The V and J genes are TRBV7-6 and TRBJ2-2; D uncertain. The V and J ends lost 1 base and 0 bases respectively, with 6 bases between them. This CDR3 comprises 15 residues. Per germline, CDR1 SGHVS and CDR2 FNYEAQ. CDR3 DNA sequence: TGTGCCAGCAGCTTAGTTGGGGCGAACACCGGGGAGCTGTTTTTT. Translation gives CASSLVGANTGELFF.